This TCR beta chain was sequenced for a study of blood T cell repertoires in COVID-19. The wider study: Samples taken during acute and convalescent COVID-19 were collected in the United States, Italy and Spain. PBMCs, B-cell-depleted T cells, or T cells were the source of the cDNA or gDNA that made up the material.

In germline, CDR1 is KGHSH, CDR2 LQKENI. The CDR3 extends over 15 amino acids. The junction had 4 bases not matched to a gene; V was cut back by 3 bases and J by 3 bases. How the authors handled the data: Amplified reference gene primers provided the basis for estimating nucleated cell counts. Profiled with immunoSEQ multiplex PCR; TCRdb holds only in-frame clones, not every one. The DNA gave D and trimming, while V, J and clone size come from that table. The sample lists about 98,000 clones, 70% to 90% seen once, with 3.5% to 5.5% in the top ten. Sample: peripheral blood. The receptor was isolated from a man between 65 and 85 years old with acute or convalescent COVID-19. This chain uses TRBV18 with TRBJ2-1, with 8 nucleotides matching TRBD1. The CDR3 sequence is CASSPSGGDYNEQFF. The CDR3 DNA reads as TGTGCCAGCTCACCCTCAGGGGGCGACTACAATGAGCAGTTCTTC.